These 28 T cell receptor beta chains were all obtained from the same sample, sequenced in a study of CD8 T cells in Susac syndrome. When the RNA was reverse transcribed, random hexamers were used with an input of roughly 0.5 to 1 ug. TCRdb re-derived calls from the immunoSEQ multiplex PCR reads in MiXCR, one entry per CDR3 protein. This table has fewer than 85,000 distinct CDR3 sequences, 95% appearing once. The sample comprised CD8+ T cells from PBMCs. These receptors were collected from a human donor with Susac syndrome.

This clonotype was recorded only once. The chain recombines TRBV4-2 with TRBJ2-7, with D possibly TRBD1 on 5 matching bases. The CDR3 is 14 amino acids. Germline CDR1 LGHNA, CDR2 YNFKEQ. Trimming removed 4 bases from V and 2 bases from J, with 12 bases in between. In DNA form, the CDR3 reads TGTGCCAGCAGCCCAGAACCACAGGCCTACGAGCAGTACTTC. Its protein product is CASSPEPQAYEQYF.

The rearrangement links TRBV14 to TRBJ2-1; D is perhaps TRBD2 (5 bases). V was pared by 0 bases and J by 6 bases, with 6 bases between. In germline, CDR1 is SGHDN, CDR2 FVKESK. This CDR3 contains 13 residues. The DNA of the CDR3 is TGTGCCAGCAGCCAAGAGGGGAGCAATGAGCAGTTCTTC. Amino acids: CASSQEGSNEQFF.

The gene calls are TRBV29-1 and TRBJ2-5, with TRBD2 identical over 7 bases. The germline V gene encodes CDR1 SQVTM and CDR2 ANQGSEA. The CDR3 is 12 residues long. The CDR3 DNA follows: TGCACCTCCGGCGGGGGAGGCGAGACCCAGTACTTC. Its protein product is CTSGGGGETQYF.

This clonotype was detected only a few times. The chain links TRBV24-1 to TRBJ2-7; 10 nucleotides agree with TRBD1. There are 14 residues in the CDR3. Germline CDR1 reads KGHDR; CDR2 reads SFDVKD. V lost 4 bases and J lost 7; bases outside the gene matches: 6. CDR3 amino acids: CATSEGTGVGEQYF. The CDR3 DNA reads TGTGCCACCAGTGAAGGGACAGGGGTAGGGGAGCAGTACTTC.

CDR3 nucleotide sequence: TGTGCCGTCTACGGGGCTAGCGGGAGCAATGAGCAGTTCTTC. Translation: CAVYGASGSNEQFF. The rearrangement links TRBV7-9 to TRBJ2-1, with 10 nucleotides matching TRBD2. This CDR3 comprises 14 residues. The V segment lost 11 bases and the J segment 6 bases; nucleotides outside the gene matches: 10. Germline CDR1 SEHNR, CDR2 FQNEAQ (reference sequence).

This clonotype was counted once. The V call is TRBV6-2 or TRBV6-3, the J call TRBJ2-5; TRBD2 matches 11 bases. The V and J ends lost 2 bases and 4 bases, in that order; junction bases with no gene match: 3. This CDR3 comprises 15 residues. The germline V gene encodes CDR1 MNHEY and CDR2 SVGEGT. This CDR3 reads CASSYLAGGGETQYF. The CDR3 DNA follows: TGTGCCAGCAGTTACCTAGCGGGAGGCGGAGAGACCCAGTACTTC.

The rearrangement links TRBV4-1 to TRBJ2-1; perhaps TRBD2 as D (5 bases). CDR1 is MGHRA and CDR2 is YSYEKL in the germline V gene. CDR3 length equals 14 residues. V lost 0 bases, J lost 5 bases, and 8 bases lay in between. CDR3 nucleotides: TGCGCCAGCAGCCAAGACCTCGGGAACAATGAGCAGTTCTTC. This encodes CASSQDLGNNEQFF.

The rearrangement joins TRBV12-3 or TRBV12-4 to TRBJ2-7, with D possibly being TRBD2 (6 bases). The CDR3 loop spans 13 amino acids. V was trimmed by 3 bases and J by 3 bases, leaving 9 bases between them. CDR3 amino acids: CASSFGTDYEQYF. DNA for the CDR3: TGTGCCAGCAGTTTCGGGACTGACTACGAGCAGTACTTC.

The V call is TRBV7-8, the J call TRBJ2-5, with D hard to call. Trimming cost V 1 base and J 3 bases, with 6 bases left between them. Germline assignment: CDR1 SGHVS and CDR2 FQNEAQ. The CDR3 extends over 13 amino acids. The CDR3 DNA reads as TGTGCCAGCAGCTTAGTGGTTGAAGAGACCCAGTACTTC. Translation: CASSLVVEETQYF.

The CDR3 DNA reads as TGTGCCTGGAGCCCTTGGCGGGGGAGCTCCTACAATGAGCAGTTCTTC. Translating gives CAWSPWRGSSYNEQFF. The J gene is TRBJ2-1, the V gene TRBV30, with 7 bases that match TRBD2. After removal of 3 bases from V and 0 bases from J, the junction contained 8 bases not matched to a gene. The germline CDR1 and CDR2 sequences are GTSNPN and SVGIG (reference sequence). This CDR3 spans 16 amino acids.

The rearrangement links TRBV6-4 to TRBJ2-7, with D unclear. The ends were cut back, 7 bases at V and 1 base at J, with 11 bases in the middle. The CDR3 contains 13 residues. Germline V lookup: CDR1 MRHNA, CDR2 SNTAGT. The CDR3 nucleotides are TGTGCCAGCATTGAGAATCAGTCCTACGAGCAGTACTTC. Protein: CASIENQSYEQYF.

The chain has TRBV21-1 and TRBJ2-5; the table's D gene call, TRBD2, was not cross checked with the DNA. TRBV21-1 is recorded as a pseudogene. This CDR3 contains 17 residues. This chain's CDR3 is CASSKGTSGRTQETQYF. For the CDR3, the DNA is TGTGCCAGCAGCAAGGGGACTAGCGGGAGGACCCAAGAGACCCAGTACTTC.

The CDR3 is CASSQEPGVQETQYF. In nucleotides, the CDR3 is TGCGCCAGCAGCCAAGAGCCGGGGGTCCAAGAGACCCAGTACTTC. The rearrangement links TRBV4-3 to TRBJ2-5; TRBD2 is a possible D gene (6 bases). The CDR3 is 15 amino acids. From germline, CDR1 is LGHNA and CDR2 YSLEER. The germline V and J ends were trimmed by 0 bases and 1 base, with 9 bases remaining between them.

The chain combines TRBV3-1 with TRBJ1-1; tentatively, D is TRBD1 (6 bases). V lost 6 bases and J lost 3, with 14 bases in between. CDR3 size: 14 residues. Germline V gene sequence: CDR1 LGHDT, CDR2 YNNKEL (reference sequence). DNA of the CDR3: TGTGCCAGCAGATCAGGGGAGGGACACACTGAAGCTTTCTTT. It yields the protein CASRSGEGHTEAFF.

The chain employs TRBV11-2 and TRBJ1-1, with D uncertain. Trimming took off 3 bases at V and 4 bases at J, with 15 bases between the two ends. The CDR3 sequence is 15 residues long. Germline-derived CDR1 and CDR2 are SGHAT and FQNNGV. The CDR3 sequence: CASSFARWGITEAFF. The CDR3 region has the DNA TGTGCCAGCAGCTTCGCCCGATGGGGTATCACTGAAGCTTTCTTT.

The chain uses TRBV29-1 and TRBJ2-1, with D perhaps TRBD1 (5 bases). CDR1 is SQVTM, CDR2 ANQGSEA, per germline. V was trimmed by 7 bases and J by 5 bases, leaving 18 bases between them. The CDR3 runs to 14 residues. Here the CDR3 DNA reads TGCAGCGCTTTAGGGGCTAACTCGGACAATGAGCAGTTCTTC. Residues: CSALGANSDNEQFF.

This clonotype has a handful of counts. J is TRBJ2-5 and V is TRBV30; 11 nucleotides match TRBD2. The CDR3 covers 15 residues. Per germline, CDR1 GTSNPN and CDR2 SVGIG (reference sequence). Trimming at V came to 0 bases and at J to 5 bases, leaving 5 bases not matched to a gene. The CDR3 here is CAWSVTSGSLETQYF. DNA for the CDR3: TGTGCCTGGAGTGTAACTAGCGGGAGTCTGGAGACCCAGTACTTC.

This chain uses TRBV7-6 with TRBJ2-7; 12 positions match TRBD2. Looked up from germline, CDR1 is SGHVS and CDR2 is FNYEAQ. The J segment lost 5 bases and the V segment lost 4 bases, leaving 9 bases of the junction unmatched. The CDR3 contains 16 residues. The chain's CDR3 is CASSYLLAGGPHEQYF. Written as DNA, the CDR3 is TGTGCCAGCAGCTATCTCCTAGCGGGAGGGCCCCACGAGCAGTACTTC.

V is TRBV12-3 or TRBV12-4 and J is TRBJ2-3; TRBD1 matches at 7 bases. CDR3 length: 15 amino acids. With V trimmed by 5 bases and J by 0 bases, 5 bases remained unmatched. This chain's CDR3 is CASSQTGASTDTQYF. CDR3 bases: TGTGCCAGCAGTCAAACAGGGGCTAGCACAGATACGCAGTATTTT.

The gene calls are TRBV14 and TRBJ1-5, with 7 bases matching TRBD1. Losses at the gene ends were 4 bases for V and 6 bases for J; bases not matched to a gene: 3. This CDR3 is 13 amino acids long. CDR1 SGHDN and CDR2 FVKESK come from the germline V gene. The CDR3 here is CASSLTGSQPQHF. DNA for the CDR3: TGTGCCAGCAGCCTGACAGGGAGTCAGCCCCAGCATTTT.

The chain employs TRBV5-6 and TRBJ2-7; D possibly corresponds to TRBD1 (6 bases). Looked up from germline, CDR1 is SGHDT and CDR2 is YYEEEE. CDR3 length equals 13 residues. V dropped 4 bases and J dropped 4 bases, with 12 bases sitting between them. The CDR3 reads CASSRQDRYEQYF. The CDR3 DNA is TGTGCCAGCAGCCGACAAGACAGGTACGAGCAGTACTTC. Full variable domain (rest looked up from reference TRBV5-6 and TRBJ2-7): DAGVTQSPTHLIKTRGQQVTLRCSPKSGHDTVSWYQQALGQGPQFIFQYYEEEERQRGNFPDRFSGHQFPNYSSELNVNALLLGDSALYLCASSRQDRYEQYFGPGTRLTVT.

V and J are TRBV5-1 and TRBJ2-5, with TRBD1 matching 10 bases. CDR1 and CDR2 (germline): SGHRS, YFSETQ. The J segment lost 4 bases and the V segment lost 3 bases, leaving 9 bases of the junction unmatched. The CDR3 spans 16 residues. CDR3 protein: CASSSRQGALGETQYF. For the CDR3, the DNA is TGCGCCAGCAGCTCTAGACAGGGGGCACTCGGAGAGACCCAGTACTTC.

The V call is TRBV6-7, the J call TRBJ1-2; D uncertain. TRBV6-7 is an ORF, and what it does is uncertain. V dropped 5 bases and J dropped 0 bases, with 13 bases sitting between them. The CDR3 runs to 15 residues. DNA of the CDR3: TGTGCCAGCAGTCATACAGTCACAGCTAACTATGGCTACACCTTC. Translating gives CASSHTVTANYGYTF.

In nucleotides, the CDR3 is TGTGCCACCAGCAGACCGGGTTTTAACTATGGCTACACCTTC. Translating gives CATSRPGFNYGYTF. This chain links TRBV15 with TRBJ1-2; unclear D gene. Germline assignment: CDR1 LNHNV and CDR2 YYDKDF (reference sequence). This CDR3 spans 14 amino acids. With 2 bases removed from V and 1 base from J, the gap between germline ends came to 8 bases.

J is TRBJ1-2 and V is TRBV9; possibly TRBD1 for D (6 bases). Germline values: CDR1 SGDLS, CDR2 YYNGEE. CDR3 length: 17 residues. Between the trimmed V and J ends, which lost 0 bases and 0 bases, there was a span of 15 bases. CDR3 in amino acids: CASSVEDSLVANYGYTF. CDR3 DNA: TGTGCCAGCAGCGTAGAGGACAGCCTGGTTGCTAACTATGGCTACACCTTC.

This chain uses TRBV9 with TRBJ2-1; a possible D gene is TRBD1 (8 bases). The CDR3 spans 16 residues. The germline V gene has CDR1 SGDLS and CDR2 YYNGEE. V lost 3 bases to trimming and J lost 4 bases, with 17 bases between them. In DNA, the CDR3 is TGTGCCAGCAGCGATCCAACAGGGGGGGAGTACAATGAGCAGTTCTTC. This sequence encodes CASSDPTGGEYNEQFF.

This chain connects TRBV9 to TRBJ1-2, with D unresolved. The germline V and J ends were trimmed by 3 bases and 3 bases, with 6 bases remaining between them. In germline, CDR1 is SGDLS, CDR2 YYNGEE. This CDR3 comprises 12 residues. This chain's CDR3 is CASSAKHYGYTF. The CDR3 DNA reads as TGTGCCAGCAGCGCAAAACACTATGGCTACACCTTC.

The genes are TRBV13 and TRBJ2-6, with D possibly TRBD1 on 5 matching bases. CDR1 PRHDT and CDR2 FYEKMQ come from the germline V gene (reference sequence). This CDR3 comprises 16 residues. Trimming took 4 bases from V and 0 from J, leaving 10 bases between them. The CDR3 DNA is TGTGCCAGCAGCTCCGACAGCCTCTCTGGGGCCAACGTCCTGACTTTC. This sequence encodes CASSSDSLSGANVLTF.